This passage covers 7 T cell receptor beta chains from one sample sequenced in a study of blood T cell repertoires in COVID-19. Here immunoSEQ multiplex PCR was the method, and the copy in TCRdb shows in-frame clones only, minus some. Among 100,000 to 120,000 clones, 85% to 90% were seen once, and the ten largest hold approximately 5.1%. The sample consisted of peripheral blood. The receptors were gathered from a woman aged 55-69 years with COVID-19, enrolled during active disease.

The V gene is TRBV18, the J gene TRBJ1-2; TRBD1 matches 12 bases. Trimming took 0 bases from V and 5 from J; bases not matched to a gene: 4. There are 16 residues in the CDR3. The germline V gene encodes CDR1 KGHSH and CDR2 LQKENI. The DNA of the CDR3 is TGTGCCAGCTCACCACCGGGACAGGGGGCTCGGTATGGCTACACCTTC. Amino acids: CASSPPGQGARYGYTF.

The chain joins TRBV10-2 to TRBJ2-7; D gene unclear. V lost 7 bases and J 7 bases, leaving 11 bases between the germline ends. The CDR3 loop spans 11 amino acids. The V gene's germline CDR1 is WSHSY and CDR2 SAAADI. For the CDR3, the DNA is TGCGCCAGCACCCCTTCCGGGGAGCAGTACTTC. Translation gives CASTPSGEQYF.

This clone was seen only a few times. The chain recombines TRBV27 with TRBJ1-2, with D perhaps TRBD1 (6 bases). CDR3 length equals 13 residues. The V gene's germline CDR1 is MNHEY and CDR2 SMNVEV (reference sequence). Between the trimmed V and J ends, which lost 5 bases and 8 bases, there was a span of 15 bases. CDR3 DNA: TGTGCCAGCAGTGGTGTACCTAGGGGGGGCTACACCTTC. It specifies CASSGVPRGGYTF.

The chain uses TRBV19 and TRBJ2-3, with 9 bases fitting TRBD2. Germline CDR1 reads LNHDA; CDR2 reads SQIVND (reference sequence). This CDR3 has 16 residues. With V trimmed by 3 bases and J by 5 bases, 9 bases remained unmatched. The CDR3 DNA follows: TGTGCCAGTAGTATGCGAAGCGGGGGGTTCCGAGATACGCAGTATTTT. This encodes CASSMRSGGFRDTQYF.

V and J are TRBV4-2 and TRBJ1-4; no reliable D call. V lost 4 bases, J lost 7 bases, and 19 bases lay in between. The V gene's germline CDR1 is LGHNA and CDR2 YNFKEQ. The CDR3 loop spans 16 amino acids. This CDR3 is CASSLGSTVEGEKLFF. CDR3 DNA sequence: TGTGCCAGCAGCCTCGGGTCGACGGTGGAGGGTGAAAAACTGTTTTTT.

Only one count was recorded for this clone. The rearrangement links TRBV19 to TRBJ1-1; 12 bases are shared with TRBD1. CDR1 and CDR2 from the germline V gene are LNHDA and SQIVND (reference sequence). CDR3 length equals 12 residues. J was trimmed by 11 bases and V by 6 bases; bases with no gene match: 4. CDR3 sequence reads: CASSGTGGVAFF. The CDR3 DNA reads as TGTGCCAGTAGCGGGACAGGGGGCGTGGCTTTCTTT. Full variable domain (remainder filled in from reference TRBV19 and TRBJ1-1): DGGITQSPKYLFRKEGQNVTLSCEQNLNHDAMYWYRQDPGQGLRLIYYSQIVNDFQKGDIAEGYSVSREKKESFPLTVTSAQKNPTAFYLCASSGTGGVAFFGQGTRLTVV.

The genes are TRBV6-1 and TRBJ2-2; TRBD2 matches 8 bases. Germline-derived CDR1 and CDR2 are MNHNS and SASEGT. Trimming cost V 4 bases and J 3 bases; bases outside gene matches: 13. This CDR3 contains 18 residues. The CDR3 nucleotides are TGTGCCAGCAGTGGGGGACTAGGACACAGTTTACACACCGGGGAGCTGTTTTTT. It codes for CASSGGLGHSLHTGELFF.